The 17 T cell receptor beta chains below all came from one sample that was sequenced in a study of blood T cell repertoires in COVID-19 (dated by TCRdb to about 2020). Receptors were amplified or captured by the immunoSEQ multiplex PCR assay. TCRdb carries this immuneACCESS record with in-frame sequences only. Its versions omit some clonotypes, under half of them owing to an unresolved V gene in the studies checked, with the rest unexplained. This sample holds about 200,000 clones; roughly 90% were observed only once. 0.45% to 0.65% of the sample goes to the ten largest clones. Source material: peripheral blood. The receptors here all came from a man aged 50 to 59 with acute or convalescent COVID-19.

The chain is built from TRBV15 and TRBJ1-6, with D hard to call. The V gene lost 9 bases and the J gene lost 7 bases, with 19 bases spanning the gap. Germline V CDR1 and CDR2: LNHNV, YYDKDF (reference sequence). The CDR3 contains 15 residues. CDR3 DNA: TGTGCCACTTCGGTAGACGCGACAAGGAATTCACCCCTCCACTTT. Its translation is CATSVDATRNSPLHF.

This clone was recorded once. The V and J genes are TRBV29-1 and TRBJ2-1; TRBD1 might be the D (6 bases). This CDR3 has 13 residues. Germline CDR1 reads SQVTM; CDR2 reads ANQGSEA. V was trimmed by 4 bases and J by 5 bases, leaving 12 bases between them. The CDR3 region has the DNA TGCAGCGTTGGACGGGACACAAACAATGAGCAGTTCTTC. As protein: CSVGRDTNNEQFF.

The chain employs TRBV7-8 and TRBJ1-6, with D tentatively TRBD1 (6 bases). V was cut by 5 bases and J by 9 bases, with 14 bases left in between. Germline lookup yields CDR1 SGHVS and CDR2 FQNEAQ. The CDR3 sequence is 14 residues long. CDR3: CASSKQGSVSPLHF. As DNA, the CDR3 is TGTGCCAGCAGCAAACAGGGAAGTGTTTCACCCCTCCACTTT.

The count of this clone is one. This chain joins TRBV7-3 and TRBJ2-5; D gene uncertain. The ends were cut back, 1 base at V and 2 bases at J, with 11 bases in the middle. This CDR3 comprises 15 residues. Germline V gene sequence: CDR1 SGHTA, CDR2 FQGTGA. CDR3 protein: CASSLMGKLQETQYF. The CDR3 DNA reads as TGTGCCAGCAGCTTAATGGGCAAGTTGCAAGAGACCCAGTACTTC.

The gene calls are TRBV7-9 and TRBJ2-1; 10 nucleotides align to TRBD2. CDR1 and CDR2 (germline): SEHNR, FQNEAQ (reference sequence). V shed 5 bases, J shed 6 bases, and the junction held 10 bases outside the gene matches. The length of the CDR3 is 16 residues. CDR3 DNA: TGTGCCAGCAGCACGGCAAGCGGGAGGGTCCGCAATGAGCAGTTCTTC. This codes for CASSTASGRVRNEQFF.

V gene TRBV18 combines with J gene TRBJ2-7, with TRBD1 matching over 9 bases. Looked up from germline, CDR1 is KGHSH and CDR2 is LQKENI. The junction had 2 bases not matched to a gene; V was cut back by 2 bases and J by 6 bases. The CDR3 loop spans 13 amino acids. CDR3 region: CASSPGTGREQYV. The CDR3 region has the DNA TGTGCCAGCTCACCAGGGACAGGGCGCGAGCAGTACGTC.

V usage is TRBV7-8 and J usage is TRBJ1-2, with a tentative D call TRBD1 (5 bases). Germline values: CDR1 SGHVS, CDR2 FQNEAQ. The CDR3 has 14 amino acids. V was trimmed by 4 bases and J by 8 bases, leaving 17 bases between them. CDR3 residues: CASSSAGRGLGYTF. In DNA, the CDR3 is TGTGCCAGCAGCTCCGCTGGGCGGGGGTTAGGCTACACCTTC.

The J gene is TRBJ2-3, the V gene TRBV4-3; the D gene is possibly TRBD2 (6 bases). Between the trimmed V and J ends, which lost 3 bases and 10 bases, there was a span of 17 bases. CDR3 length: 14 amino acids. Per germline, CDR1 LGHNA and CDR2 YSLEER. For the CDR3, the DNA is TGCGCCAGCAGCCAGGACTATGGGCAGACGGCGCAGTATTTT. Protein sequence: CASSQDYGQTAQYF.

The chain employs TRBV7-2 and TRBJ2-4; 7 nucleotides align to TRBD1. CDR1 is SGHTA and CDR2 is FQGNSA in the germline V gene. Trimming at V came to 1 base and at J to 0 bases, leaving 9 bases not matched to a gene. The CDR3 runs to 18 residues. The CDR3 loop reads CASSLDPDRAGAKNIQYF. The CDR3 nucleotides read TGTGCCAGCAGCTTAGACCCTGACAGGGCGGGAGCCAAAAACATTCAGTACTTC.

The J gene is TRBJ2-1, the V gene TRBV28, with D possibly matching TRBD2 (6 bases). The CDR3 runs 15 residues. Germline assignment: CDR1 MDHEN and CDR2 SYDVKM. Trimming removed 7 bases at V and 2 bases at J, with 15 bases between. The CDR3 reads CASTAPGGAYNEQFF. DNA for the CDR3: TGTGCCAGCACCGCCCCCGGCGGGGCCTACAATGAGCAGTTCTTC. Full variable domain (outside the CDR3, taken from reference TRBV28 and TRBJ2-1): DVKVTQSSRYLVKRTGEKVFLECVQDMDHENMFWYRQDPGLGLRLIYFSYDVKMKEKGDIPEGYSVSREKKERFSLILESASTNQTSMYLCASTAPGGAYNEQFFGPGTRLTVL.

The rearrangement joins TRBV29-1 to TRBJ1-4, with TRBD1 matching over 8 bases. Losses at the gene ends were 6 bases for V and 8 bases for J; bases not matched to a gene: 5. The CDR3 extends over 12 amino acids. CDR1 and CDR2 from the germline V gene are SQVTM and ANQGSEA. CDR3 region: CSVKDRGEKLFF. For the CDR3, the DNA is TGCAGCGTAAAAGACAGGGGAGAAAAACTGTTTTTT.

The V gene is TRBV5-4, the J gene TRBJ1-1; tentatively, D is TRBD1 (6 bases). CDR1 is SGHNT, CDR2 YYREEE, per germline (reference sequence). V was clipped by 6 bases and J by 3 bases, with 15 bases between them. The CDR3 is 14 residues long. The CDR3 sequence: CASIPWGQHTEAFF. In DNA, the CDR3 is TGTGCCAGCATCCCCTGGGGGCAGCACACTGAAGCTTTCTTT.

The chain has TRBV11-2 and TRBJ2-1; 7 bases are a match to TRBD1. The germline CDR1 and CDR2 sequences are SGHAT and FQNNGV. V dropped 2 bases and J dropped 2; count of bases not matched to a gene: 0. The CDR3 totals 14 residues. The chain's CDR3 is CASSLQGAYNEQFF. The CDR3 region has the DNA TGTGCCAGCAGCTTACAGGGGGCCTACAATGAGCAGTTCTTC.

J is TRBJ1-3 and V is TRBV7-9; a possible D gene is TRBD1 (5 bases). The CDR3 spans 17 residues. The germline CDR1 and CDR2 sequences are SEHNR and FQNEAQ (reference sequence). V shed 1 base and J shed 0 bases, with 13 bases lying between them. CDR3 amino acids: CASSLGISGGSGNTIYF. Here the CDR3 DNA reads TGTGCCAGCAGCTTAGGCATATCGGGGGGCTCTGGAAACACCATATATTTT.

The chain couples TRBV5-1 to TRBJ2-3, with TRBD1 as a possible D gene (5 bases). V was trimmed by 4 bases and J by 2 bases, leaving 14 bases between them. The CDR3 totals 15 residues. The germline gives CDR1 SGHRS, CDR2 YFSETQ. CDR3 DNA sequence: TGCGCCAGCAGCCGTGGGGCCTCAACCACAGATACGCAGTATTTT. This sequence encodes CASSRGASTTDTQYF.

The chain has TRBV7-8 and TRBJ1-6; D possibly corresponds to TRBD1 (6 bases). Germline lookup yields CDR1 SGHVS and CDR2 FQNEAQ. V lost 4 bases to trimming and J lost 8 bases, with 15 bases between them. The CDR3 is 15 residues long. CDR3 sequence: CASSSRGGGDSPLHF. For the CDR3, the DNA is TGTGCCAGCAGCTCAAGAGGAGGGGGGGATTCACCCCTCCACTTT.

This sequence joins TRBV18 and TRBJ1-2, with 10 bases lining up with TRBD1. This CDR3 region has 16 residues. Germline V CDR1 and CDR2: KGHSH, LQKENI. V shed 2 bases and J 6 bases; nucleotides not matched to a gene: 9. CDR3 region: CASSPGLDRGSNGYTF. DNA for the CDR3: TGTGCCAGCTCACCAGGGCTGGACAGGGGGAGTAATGGCTACACCTTC.